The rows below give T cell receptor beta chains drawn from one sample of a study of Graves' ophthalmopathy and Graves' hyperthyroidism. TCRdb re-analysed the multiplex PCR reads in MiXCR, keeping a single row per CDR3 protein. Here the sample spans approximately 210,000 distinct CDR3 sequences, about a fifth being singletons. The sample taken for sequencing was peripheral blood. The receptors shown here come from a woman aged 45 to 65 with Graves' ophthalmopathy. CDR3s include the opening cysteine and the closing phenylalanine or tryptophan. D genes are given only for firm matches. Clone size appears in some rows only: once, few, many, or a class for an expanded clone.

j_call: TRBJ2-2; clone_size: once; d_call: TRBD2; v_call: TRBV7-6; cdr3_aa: CASSLHPGLPNTGELFF; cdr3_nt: TGTGCCAGCAGCTTGCATCCGGGACTACCTAACACCGGGGAGCTGTTTTTT
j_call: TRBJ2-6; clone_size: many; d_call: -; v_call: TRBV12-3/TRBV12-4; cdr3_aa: CASSNGGRARGANVLTF; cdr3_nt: TGTGCCAGCTCGAACGGGGGTAGGGCGAGGGGGGCCAACGTCCTGACTTTC
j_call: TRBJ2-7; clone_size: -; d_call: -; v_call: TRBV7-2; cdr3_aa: CASNAEWGSGEQYF; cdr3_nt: TGTGCCAGCAACGCCGAGTGGGGGTCCGGCGAGCAGTACTTC
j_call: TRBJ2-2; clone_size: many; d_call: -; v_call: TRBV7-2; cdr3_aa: CASSLGHPGTGELFF; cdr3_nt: TGTGCCAGCAGCTTGGGACACCCTGGAACCGGGGAGCTGTTTTTT
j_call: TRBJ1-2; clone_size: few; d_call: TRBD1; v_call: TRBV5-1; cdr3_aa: CASSEDRGQIWGYTF; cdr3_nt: TGCGCCAGCAGCGAGGACAGGGGGCAAATATGGGGCTACACCTTC
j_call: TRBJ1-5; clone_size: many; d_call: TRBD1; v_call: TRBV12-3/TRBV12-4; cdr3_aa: CASKEGASNQPQHF; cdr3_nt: TGTGCCAGCAAAGAGGGGGCGAGCAATCAGCCCCAGCATTTT
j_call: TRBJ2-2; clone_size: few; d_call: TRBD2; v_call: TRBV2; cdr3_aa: CASRDGTRRTGELFF; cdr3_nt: TGTGCCAGCAGAGACGGGACTAGACGGACCGGGGAGCTGTTTTTT
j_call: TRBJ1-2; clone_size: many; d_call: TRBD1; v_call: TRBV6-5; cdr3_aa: CASSFAGGISGYTF; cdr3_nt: TGTGCCAGCAGTTTTGCAGGGGGCATTAGTGGCTACACCTTC
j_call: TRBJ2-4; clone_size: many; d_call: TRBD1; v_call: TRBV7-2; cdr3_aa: CASSLAGQGGNIQYF; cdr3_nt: TGTGCCAGCAGCTTAGCGGGACAGGGGGGGAACATTCAGTACTTC
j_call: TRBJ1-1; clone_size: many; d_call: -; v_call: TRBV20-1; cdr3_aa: CSASRSGIVDTEAFF; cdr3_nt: TGCAGTGCTAGTCGGTCTGGGATAGTGGACACTGAAGCTTTCTTT
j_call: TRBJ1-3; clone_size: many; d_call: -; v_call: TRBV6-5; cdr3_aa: CASSLQGFGNTIYF; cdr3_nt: TGTGCCAGCAGTTTGCAGGGGTTCGGAAACACCATATATTTT
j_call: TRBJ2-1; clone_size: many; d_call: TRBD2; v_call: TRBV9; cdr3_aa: CASSVAEREGPYNEQFF; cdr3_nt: TGTGCCAGCAGCGTAGCGGAGCGGGAGGGCCCCTACAATGAGCAGTTCTTC
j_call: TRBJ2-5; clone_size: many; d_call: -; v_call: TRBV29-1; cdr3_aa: CSVSLSGPPQETQYF; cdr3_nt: TGCAGCGTCTCCCTCTCCGGGCCTCCCCAAGAGACCCAGTACTTC
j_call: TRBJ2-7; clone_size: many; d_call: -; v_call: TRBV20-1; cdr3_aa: CSAPGFYEQYF; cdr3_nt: TGCAGTGCTCCAGGGTTTTACGAGCAGTACTTC
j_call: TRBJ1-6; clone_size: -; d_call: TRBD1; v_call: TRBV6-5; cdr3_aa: CASSYRQGWNSPLHF; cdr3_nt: TGTGCCAGCAGTTACCGACAGGGGTGGAATTCACCCCTCCACTTT
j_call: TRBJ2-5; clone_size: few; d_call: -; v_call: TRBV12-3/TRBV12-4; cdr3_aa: CASSPEGGALETQYF; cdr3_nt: TGTGCCAGCAGCCCCGAGGGGGGGGCTCTGGAGACCCAGTACTTC
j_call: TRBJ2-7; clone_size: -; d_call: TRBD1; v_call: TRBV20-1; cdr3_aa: CSARRDRSYEQYF; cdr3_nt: TGCAGTGCTCGCCGGGACAGGTCCTACGAGCAGTACTTC
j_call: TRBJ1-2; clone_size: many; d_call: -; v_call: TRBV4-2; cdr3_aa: CASSSTRGDSGAYGYTF; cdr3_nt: TGTGCCAGCAGTTCCACGCGGGGGGATAGTGGGGCCTATGGCTACACCTTC
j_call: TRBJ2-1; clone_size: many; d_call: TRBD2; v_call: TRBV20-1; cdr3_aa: CSARGTSGIAGYNEQFF; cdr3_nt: TGCAGTGCTAGGGGGACTAGCGGGATAGCGGGGTACAATGAGCAGTTCTTC
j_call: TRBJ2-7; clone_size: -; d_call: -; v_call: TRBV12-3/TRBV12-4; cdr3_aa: CASSEGRPPYYEQYF; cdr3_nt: TGTGCCAGCAGCGAGGGGAGGCCCCCCTATTACGAGCAGTACTTC
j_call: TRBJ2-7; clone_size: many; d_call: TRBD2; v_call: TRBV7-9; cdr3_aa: CASSLALAGYEQYF; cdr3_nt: TGTGCCAGCAGCTTAGCGTTAGCGGGATACGAGCAGTACTTC
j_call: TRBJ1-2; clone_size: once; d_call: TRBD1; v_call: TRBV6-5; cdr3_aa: CASSYGGQEDGYTF; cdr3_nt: TGTGCCAGCAGTTACGGGGGACAGGAAGATGGCTACACCTTC
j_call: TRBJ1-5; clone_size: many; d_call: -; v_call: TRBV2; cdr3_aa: CASLRDPNQPQHF; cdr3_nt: TGTGCCAGCCTGCGGGACCCCAATCAGCCCCAGCATTTT
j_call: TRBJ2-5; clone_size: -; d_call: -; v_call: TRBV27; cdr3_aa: CASSLTGAETQYF; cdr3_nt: TGTGCCAGCAGTTTAACGGGCGCTGAGACCCAGTACTTC
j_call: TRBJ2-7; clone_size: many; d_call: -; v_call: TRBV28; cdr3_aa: CASSYLRGLYEQYF; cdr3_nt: TGTGCCAGCAGCTATCTAAGGGGCCTCTACGAGCAGTACTTC
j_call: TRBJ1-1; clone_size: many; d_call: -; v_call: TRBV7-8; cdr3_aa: CASSPRGGMNTEAFF; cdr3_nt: TGTGCCAGCAGCCCTCGGGGGGGGATGAACACTGAAGCTTTCTTT
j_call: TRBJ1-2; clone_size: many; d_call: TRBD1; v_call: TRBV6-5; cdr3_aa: CASSSTGQGGYTF; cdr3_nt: TGTGCCAGCAGTTCGACAGGACAGGGAGGCTACACCTTC
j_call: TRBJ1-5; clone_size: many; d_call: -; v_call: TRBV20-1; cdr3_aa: CSAREGGWGNQPQHF; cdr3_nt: TGCAGTGCTAGAGAAGGAGGGTGGGGCAATCAGCCCCAGCATTTT
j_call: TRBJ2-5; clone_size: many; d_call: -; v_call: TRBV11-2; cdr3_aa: CASSLAMGGETQYF; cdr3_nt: TGTGCCAGCAGCTTAGCGATGGGAGGAGAGACCCAGTACTTC
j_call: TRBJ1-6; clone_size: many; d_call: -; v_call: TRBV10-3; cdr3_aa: CAISDRENSPLHF; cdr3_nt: TGTGCCATCAGTGACAGGGAGAATTCACCCCTCCACTTT
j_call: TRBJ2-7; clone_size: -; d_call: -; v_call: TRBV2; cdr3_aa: CASRVGVISYEQYF; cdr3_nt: TGTGCCAGCAGGGTGGGGGTAATCTCCTACGAGCAGTACTTC
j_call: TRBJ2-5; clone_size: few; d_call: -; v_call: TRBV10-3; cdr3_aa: CAISELLGAGETQYF; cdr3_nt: TGTGCCATCAGTGAGCTGTTGGGGGCCGGGGAGACCCAGTACTTC
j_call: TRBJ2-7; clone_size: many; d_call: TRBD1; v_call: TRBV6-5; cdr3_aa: CASSYTGTVLFEQYF; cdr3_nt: TGTGCCAGCAGTTACACCGGGACAGTCCTCTTCGAACAGTACTTC
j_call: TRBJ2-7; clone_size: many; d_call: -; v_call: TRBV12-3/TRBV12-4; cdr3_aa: CASRPNRVEEQYF; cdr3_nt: TGTGCCAGCAGACCCAACAGGGTTGAAGAGCAGTACTTC
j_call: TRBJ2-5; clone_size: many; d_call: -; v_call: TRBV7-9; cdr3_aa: CASSLEGLGQETQYF; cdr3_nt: TGTGCCAGCAGCTTAGAGGGTCTCGGCCAAGAGACCCAGTACTTC
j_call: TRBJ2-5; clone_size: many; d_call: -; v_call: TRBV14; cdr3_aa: CASSQGWRQETQYF; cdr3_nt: TGTGCCAGCAGCCAAGGGTGGCGGCAAGAGACCCAGTACTTC
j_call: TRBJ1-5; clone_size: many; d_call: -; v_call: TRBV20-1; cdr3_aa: CSARAGYQPQHF; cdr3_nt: TGCAGTGCTAGAGCTGGATATCAGCCCCAGCATTTT
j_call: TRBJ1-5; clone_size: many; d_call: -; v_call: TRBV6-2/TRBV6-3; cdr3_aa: CASSYSGPAQVSQHF; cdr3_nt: TGTGCCAGCAGTTACTCAGGGCCGGCGCAGGTCTCCCAGCATTTT
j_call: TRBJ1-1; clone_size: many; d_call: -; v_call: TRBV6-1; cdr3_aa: CASSQGGNTEAFF; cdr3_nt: TGTGCCAGCAGTCAAGGGGGGAACACTGAAGCTTTCTTT
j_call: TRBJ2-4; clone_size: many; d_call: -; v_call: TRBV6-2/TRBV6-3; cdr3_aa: CASTTQAGGKNIQYF; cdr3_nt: TGTGCCAGCACCACCCAGGCCGGGGGCAAAAACATTCAGTACTTC
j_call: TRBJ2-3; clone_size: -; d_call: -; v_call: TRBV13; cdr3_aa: CASSMSPGDPGPRTDTQYF; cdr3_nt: TGTGCCAGCAGCATGTCCCCCGGAGATCCGGGTCCTCGCACAGATACGCAGTATTTT
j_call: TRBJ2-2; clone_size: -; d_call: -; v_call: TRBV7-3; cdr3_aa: CASSPGHTGELFF; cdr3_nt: TGTGCCAGCAGCCCCGGCCACACCGGGGAGCTGTTTTTT
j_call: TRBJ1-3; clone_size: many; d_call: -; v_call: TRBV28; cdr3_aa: CASQGSQQESGNTIYF; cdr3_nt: TGTGCCAGCCAAGGCTCGCAACAGGAAAGTGGAAACACCATATATTTT
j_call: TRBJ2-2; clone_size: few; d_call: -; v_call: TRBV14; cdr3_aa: CASSRQLANTGELFF; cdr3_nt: TGTGCCAGCAGCCGACAGCTAGCGAACACCGGGGAGCTGTTTTTT
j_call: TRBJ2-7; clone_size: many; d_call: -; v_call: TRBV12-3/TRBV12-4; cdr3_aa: CASSLVSGGAGEQYF; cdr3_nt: TGTGCCAGCAGTTTAGTAAGCGGAGGGGCCGGCGAGCAGTACTTC
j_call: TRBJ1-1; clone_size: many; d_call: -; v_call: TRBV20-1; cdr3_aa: CSARGAVGTEAFF; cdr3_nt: TGCAGTGCTAGGGGGGCTGTGGGCACTGAAGCTTTCTTT
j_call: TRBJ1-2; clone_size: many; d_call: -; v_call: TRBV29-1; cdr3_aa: CSVGGPNYGYTF; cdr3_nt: TGCAGCGTTGGTGGACCTAACTATGGCTACACCTTC
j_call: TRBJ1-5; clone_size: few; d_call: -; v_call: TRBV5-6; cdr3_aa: CASSPRRGPSNQPQHF; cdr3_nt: TGTGCCAGCAGCCCCCGACGGGGACCAAGCAATCAGCCCCAGCATTTT
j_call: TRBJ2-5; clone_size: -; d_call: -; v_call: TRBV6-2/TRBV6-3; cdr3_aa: CASSYSIDTRYF; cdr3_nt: TGTGCCAGCAGTTACTCGATCGATACCAGGTACTTC